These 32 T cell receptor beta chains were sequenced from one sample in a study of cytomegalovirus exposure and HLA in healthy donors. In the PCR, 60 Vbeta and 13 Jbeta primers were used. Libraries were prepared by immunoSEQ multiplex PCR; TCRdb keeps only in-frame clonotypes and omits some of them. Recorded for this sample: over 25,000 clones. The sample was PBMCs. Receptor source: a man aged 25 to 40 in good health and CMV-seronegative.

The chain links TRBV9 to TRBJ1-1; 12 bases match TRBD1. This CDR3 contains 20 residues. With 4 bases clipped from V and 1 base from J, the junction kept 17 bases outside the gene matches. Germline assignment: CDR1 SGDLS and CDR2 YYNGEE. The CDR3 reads CASSSLQGRGTGGGNTEAFF. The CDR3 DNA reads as TGTGCCAGCAGCTCACTACAGGGGCGGGGGACAGGGGGCGGGAACACTGAAGCTTTCTTT.

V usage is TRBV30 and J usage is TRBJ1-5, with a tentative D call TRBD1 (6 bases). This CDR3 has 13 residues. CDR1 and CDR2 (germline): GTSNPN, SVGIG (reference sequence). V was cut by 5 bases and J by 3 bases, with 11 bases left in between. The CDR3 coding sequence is TGTGCCTGGGGTGGACAGCTCAATCAGCCCCAGCATTTT. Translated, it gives CAWGGQLNQPQHF.

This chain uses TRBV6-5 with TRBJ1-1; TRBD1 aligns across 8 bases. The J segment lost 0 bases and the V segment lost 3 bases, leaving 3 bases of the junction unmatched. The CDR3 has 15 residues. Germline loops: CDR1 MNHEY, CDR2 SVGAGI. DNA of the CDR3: TGTGCCAGCAGTTATGCGACAGGGGTGAACACTGAAGCTTTCTTT. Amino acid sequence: CASSYATGVNTEAFF.

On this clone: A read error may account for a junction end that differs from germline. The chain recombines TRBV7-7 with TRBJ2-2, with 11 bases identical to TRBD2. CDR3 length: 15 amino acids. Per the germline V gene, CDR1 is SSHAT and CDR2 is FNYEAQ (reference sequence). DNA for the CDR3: TGTGCTAGCAGCTTAGCGGGAGGGACCACCGGGGAGCTGTTTTTT. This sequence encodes CASSLAGGTTGELFF. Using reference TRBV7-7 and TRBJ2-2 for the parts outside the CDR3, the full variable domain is GAGVSQSPRYKVTKRGQDVTLRCDPISSHATLYWYQQALGQGPEFLTYFNYEAQPDKSGLPSDRFSAERPEGSISTLTIQRTEQRDSAMYRCASSLAGGTTGELFFGEGSRLTVL.

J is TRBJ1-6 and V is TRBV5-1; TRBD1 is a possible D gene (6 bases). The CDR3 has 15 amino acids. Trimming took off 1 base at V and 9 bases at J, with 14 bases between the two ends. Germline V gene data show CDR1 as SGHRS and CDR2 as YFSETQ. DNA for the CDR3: TGCGCCAGCAGCTTGACCGACAGGACGGGTTCACCCCTCCACTTT. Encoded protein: CASSLTDRTGSPLHF.

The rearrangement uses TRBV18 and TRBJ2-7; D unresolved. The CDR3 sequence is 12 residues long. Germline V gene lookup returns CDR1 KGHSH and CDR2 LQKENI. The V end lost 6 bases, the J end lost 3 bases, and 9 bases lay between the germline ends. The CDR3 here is CASSAEVYEQYF. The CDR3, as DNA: TGTGCCAGCTCGGCAGAGGTCTACGAGCAGTACTTC.

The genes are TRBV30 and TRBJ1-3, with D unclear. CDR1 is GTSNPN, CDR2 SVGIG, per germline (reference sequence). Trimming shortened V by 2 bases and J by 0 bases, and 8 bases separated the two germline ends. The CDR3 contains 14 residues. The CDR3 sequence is CAWSNSTSGNTIYF. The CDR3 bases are TGTGCCTGGAGTAATAGCACCTCTGGAAACACCATATATTTT.

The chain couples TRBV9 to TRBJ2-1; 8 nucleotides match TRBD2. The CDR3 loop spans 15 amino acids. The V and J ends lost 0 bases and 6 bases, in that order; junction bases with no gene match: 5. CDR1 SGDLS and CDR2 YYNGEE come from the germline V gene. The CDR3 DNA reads TGTGCCAGCAGCGTAGGGGGACTAGTGGGCAATGAGCAGTTCTTC. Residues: CASSVGGLVGNEQFF.

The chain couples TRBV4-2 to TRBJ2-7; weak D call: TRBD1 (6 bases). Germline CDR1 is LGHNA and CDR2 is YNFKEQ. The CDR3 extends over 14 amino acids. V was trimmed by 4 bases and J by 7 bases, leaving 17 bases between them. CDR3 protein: CASSPALGAGEQYF. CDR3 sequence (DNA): TGTGCCAGCAGCCCGGCCCTGGGGGCTGGGGAGCAGTACTTC.

The CDR3 region is CASSLGTQGNYGYTF. The CDR3 DNA sequence: TGTGCCAGCAGCTTAGGGACACAGGGTAACTATGGCTACACCTTC. The V call is TRBV7-2, the J call TRBJ1-2, with a weak D call TRBD1 (6 bases). The CDR3 runs 15 residues. Germline V lookup: CDR1 SGHTA, CDR2 FQGNSA. Trimming pared 1 base from V and 1 base from J, leaving 10 bases between.

The CDR3 nucleotides are TGTGCCAGTAACAATCAACAGACTGGAAACACCATATATTTT. Translated, it gives CASNNQQTGNTIYF. This rearrangement joins TRBV7-2 to TRBJ1-3, with unresolved D. Per germline, CDR1 SGHTA and CDR2 FQGNSA. The CDR3 has 14 residues. V dropped 9 bases and J dropped 2 bases, with 14 bases sitting between them.

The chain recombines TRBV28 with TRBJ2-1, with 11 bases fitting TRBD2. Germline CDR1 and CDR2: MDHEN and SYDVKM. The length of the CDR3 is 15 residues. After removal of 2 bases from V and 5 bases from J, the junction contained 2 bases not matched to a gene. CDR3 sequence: CASSLGTSGHNEQFF. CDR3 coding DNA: TGTGCCAGCAGTTTAGGGACTAGCGGACACAATGAGCAGTTCTTC.

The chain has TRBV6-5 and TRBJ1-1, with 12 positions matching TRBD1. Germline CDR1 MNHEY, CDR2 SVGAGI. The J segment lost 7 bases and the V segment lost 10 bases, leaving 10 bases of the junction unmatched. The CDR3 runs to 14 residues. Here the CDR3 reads CANSPGQGAGEAFF. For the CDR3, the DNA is TGTGCCAACTCACCGGGACAGGGGGCTGGTGAAGCTTTCTTT.

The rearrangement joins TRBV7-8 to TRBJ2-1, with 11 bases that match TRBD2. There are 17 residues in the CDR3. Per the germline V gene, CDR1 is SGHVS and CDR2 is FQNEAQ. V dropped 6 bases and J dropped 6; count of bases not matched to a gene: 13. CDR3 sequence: CASRRRGLAEGGNEQFF. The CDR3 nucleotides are TGTGCCAGCAGACGCCGGGGACTAGCGGAAGGGGGCAATGAGCAGTTCTTC.

CDR3 sequence reads: CASRPQGSGNTIYF. CDR3 sequence (DNA): TGTGCCAGCAGACCCCAGGGCTCTGGAAACACCATATATTTT. This rearrangement joins TRBV6-5 to TRBJ1-3; possibly TRBD1 for D (5 bases). The CDR3 runs to 14 residues. The V end lost 6 bases, the J end lost 0 bases, and 9 bases lay between the germline ends. The V gene's germline CDR1 is MNHEY and CDR2 SVGAGI.

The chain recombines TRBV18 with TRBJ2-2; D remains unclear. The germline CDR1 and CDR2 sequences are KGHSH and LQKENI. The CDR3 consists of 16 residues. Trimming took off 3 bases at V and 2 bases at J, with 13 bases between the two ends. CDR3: CASSPQELINTGELFF. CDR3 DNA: TGTGCCAGCTCACCCCAGGAACTGATAAACACCGGGGAGCTGTTTTTT.

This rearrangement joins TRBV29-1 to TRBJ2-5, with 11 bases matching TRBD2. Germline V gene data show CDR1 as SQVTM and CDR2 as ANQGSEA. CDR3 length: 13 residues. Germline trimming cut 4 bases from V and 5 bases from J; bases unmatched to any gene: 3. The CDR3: CSVASSGRETQYF. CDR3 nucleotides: TGCAGCGTTGCATCTAGCGGGAGGGAGACCCAGTACTTC. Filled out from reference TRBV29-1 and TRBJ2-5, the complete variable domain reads SAVISQKPSRDICQRGTSLTIQCQVDSQVTMMFWYRQQPGQSLTLIATANQGSEATYESGFVIDKFPISRPNLTFSTLTVSNMSPEDSSIYLCSVASSGRETQYFGPGTRLLVL.

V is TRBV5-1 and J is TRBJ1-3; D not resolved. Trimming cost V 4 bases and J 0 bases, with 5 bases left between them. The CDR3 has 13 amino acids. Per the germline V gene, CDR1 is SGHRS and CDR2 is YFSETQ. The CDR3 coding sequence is TGCGCCAGCAGCCTCGGCTCTGGAAACACCATATATTTT. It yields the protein CASSLGSGNTIYF.

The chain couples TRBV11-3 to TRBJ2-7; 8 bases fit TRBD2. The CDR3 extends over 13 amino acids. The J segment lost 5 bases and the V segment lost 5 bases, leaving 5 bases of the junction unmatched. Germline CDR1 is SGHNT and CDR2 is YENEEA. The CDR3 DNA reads TGTGCCAGCAGCACCGGGACTAGGGACGAGCAGTACTTC. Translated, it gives CASSTGTRDEQYF.

The CDR3 coding sequence is TGTGCCAGCAGCACTAGGACTAGCGGTACCTACGAGCAGTACTTC. Encoded protein: CASSTRTSGTYEQYF. The chain carries TRBV7-2 and TRBJ2-7; 10 bases align to TRBD2. Germline V gives CDR1 SGHTA, CDR2 FQGNSA. V shed 5 bases, J shed 2 bases, and the junction held 6 bases outside the gene matches. The CDR3 loop spans 15 amino acids.

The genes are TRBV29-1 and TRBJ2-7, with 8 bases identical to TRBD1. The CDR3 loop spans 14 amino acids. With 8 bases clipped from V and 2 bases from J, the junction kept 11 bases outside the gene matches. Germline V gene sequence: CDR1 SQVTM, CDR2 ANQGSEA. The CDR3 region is CSSASGTGPYEQYF. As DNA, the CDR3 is TGCAGCTCTGCTTCCGGGACAGGCCCCTACGAGCAGTACTTC.

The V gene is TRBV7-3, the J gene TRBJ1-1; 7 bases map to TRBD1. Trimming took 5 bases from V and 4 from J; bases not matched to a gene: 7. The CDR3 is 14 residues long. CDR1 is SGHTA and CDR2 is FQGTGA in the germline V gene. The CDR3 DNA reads TGTGCCAGCAGCCAGGGGGGAGGAAGCACTGAAGCTTTCTTT. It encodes CASSQGGGSTEAFF. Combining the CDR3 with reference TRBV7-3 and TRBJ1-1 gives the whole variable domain GAGVSQTPSNKVTEKGKYVELRCDPISGHTALYWYRQSLGQGPEFLIYFQGTGAADDSGLPNDRFFAVRPEGSVSTLKIQRTERGDSAVYLCASSQGGGSTEAFFGQGTRLTVV.

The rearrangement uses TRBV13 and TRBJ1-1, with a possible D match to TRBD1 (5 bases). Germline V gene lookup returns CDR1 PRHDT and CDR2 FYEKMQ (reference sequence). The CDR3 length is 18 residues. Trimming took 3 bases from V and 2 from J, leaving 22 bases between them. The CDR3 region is CASSFNRYGGTSNTEAFF. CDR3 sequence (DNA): TGTGCCAGCAGCTTCAACAGGTACGGGGGTACATCAAACACTGAAGCTTTCTTT.

CDR3 coding DNA: TGTGCCAGCAGCCCCGGACAGGGTGAAGGCTCCTATAATTCACCCCTCCACTTT. This gives the protein CASSPGQGEGSYNSPLHF. The rearrangement links TRBV7-8 to TRBJ1-6, with 8 bases fitting TRBD1. CDR1 is SGHVS and CDR2 is FQNEAQ in the germline V gene. Trimming removed 5 bases from V and 0 bases from J; junction bases left unmatched: 9. The CDR3 extends over 18 amino acids.

This CDR3 reads CASSQSYRAGGQFF. The CDR3 DNA sequence: TGTGCCAGCAGCCAGTCGTACCGAGCGGGTGGGCAGTTCTTC. The rearrangement links TRBV14 to TRBJ2-1; D possibly corresponds to TRBD2 (6 bases). The V gene's germline CDR1 is SGHDN and CDR2 FVKESK. The V end lost 3 bases, the J end lost 12 bases, and 18 bases lay between the germline ends. The CDR3 runs 14 residues.

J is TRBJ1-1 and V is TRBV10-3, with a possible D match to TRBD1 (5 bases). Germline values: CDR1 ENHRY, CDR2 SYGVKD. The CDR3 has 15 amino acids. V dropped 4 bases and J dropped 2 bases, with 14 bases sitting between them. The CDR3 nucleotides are TGTGCCATCAGTGGGGGGGACCGAATAAACACTGAAGCTTTCTTT. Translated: CAISGGDRINTEAFF.

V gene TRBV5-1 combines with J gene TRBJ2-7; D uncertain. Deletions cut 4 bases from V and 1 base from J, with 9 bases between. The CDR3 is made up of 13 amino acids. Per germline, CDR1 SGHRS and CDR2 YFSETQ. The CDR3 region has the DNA TGCGCCAGCAGCCCCAGCAGGTCCTACGAGCAGTACTTC. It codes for CASSPSRSYEQYF. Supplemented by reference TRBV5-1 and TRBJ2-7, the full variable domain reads KAGVTQTPRYLIKTRGQQVTLSCSPISGHRSVSWYQQTPGQGLQFLFEYFSETQRNKGNFPGRFSGRQFSNSRSEMNVSTLELGDSALYLCASSPSRSYEQYFGPGTRLTVT.

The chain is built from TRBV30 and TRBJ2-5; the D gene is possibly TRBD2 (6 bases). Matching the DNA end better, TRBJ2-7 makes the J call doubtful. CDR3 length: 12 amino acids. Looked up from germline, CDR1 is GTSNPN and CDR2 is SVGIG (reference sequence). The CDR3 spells CAWSGAGREQYF. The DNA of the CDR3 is TGTGCCTGGAGCGGGGCGGGGCGCGAGCAGTACTTC.

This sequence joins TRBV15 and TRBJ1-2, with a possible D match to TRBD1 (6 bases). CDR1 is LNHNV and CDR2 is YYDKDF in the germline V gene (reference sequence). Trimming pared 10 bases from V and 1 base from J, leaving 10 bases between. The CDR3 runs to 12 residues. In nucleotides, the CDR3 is TGTGCCATTTCCAGGGGTAACTATGGCTACACCTTC. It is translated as CAISRGNYGYTF.

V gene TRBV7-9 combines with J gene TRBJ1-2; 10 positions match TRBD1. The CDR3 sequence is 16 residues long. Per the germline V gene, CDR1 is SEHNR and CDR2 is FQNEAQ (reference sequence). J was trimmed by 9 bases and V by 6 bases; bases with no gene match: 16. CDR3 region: CASRSPFPTGGASYTF. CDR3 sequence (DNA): TGTGCCAGCAGGTCACCTTTTCCGACAGGGGGCGCTAGCTACACCTTC.

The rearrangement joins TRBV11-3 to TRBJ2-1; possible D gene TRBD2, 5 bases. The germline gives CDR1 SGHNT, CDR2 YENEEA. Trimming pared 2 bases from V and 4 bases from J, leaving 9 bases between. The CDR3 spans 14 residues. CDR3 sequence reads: CASSLSRGYNEQFF. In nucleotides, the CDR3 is TGTGCCAGCAGCTTATCCCGAGGGTACAATGAGCAGTTCTTC. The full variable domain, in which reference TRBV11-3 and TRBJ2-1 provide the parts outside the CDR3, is EAGVVQSPRYKIIEKKQPVAFWCNPISGHNTLYWYLQNLGQGPELLIRYENEEAVDDSQLPKDRFSAERLKGVDSTLKIQPAELGDSAVYLCASSLSRGYNEQFFGPGTRLTVL.

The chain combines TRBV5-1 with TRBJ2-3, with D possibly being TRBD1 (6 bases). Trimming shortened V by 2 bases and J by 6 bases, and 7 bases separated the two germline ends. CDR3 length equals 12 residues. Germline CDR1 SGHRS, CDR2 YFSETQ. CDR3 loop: CASSFQGDTQYF. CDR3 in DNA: TGCGCCAGCAGCTTTCAGGGGGATACGCAGTATTTT.